The 14 T cell receptor beta chains in this list originate from one sample, sequenced in a study of T cell repertoires in cytomegalovirus infection. In TCRdb, the reads were re-called with MiXCR into one record per CDR3 protein. This table holds under 850,000 distinct CDR3 sequences, around 31% found once. The antigens these receptors bind are not known. Sequenced here: cultured PBMCs, sampled from culture after CMV antigen stimulation. The receptor set was obtained from a human donor in good health (CMV status not recorded). Some clones in this sample may be carry-over from other donors' samples.

On this clonotype: A read error may account for a junction end that differs from germline. This chain joins TRBV7-2 and TRBJ2-1, with 9 bases identical to TRBD2. Per germline, CDR1 SGHTA and CDR2 FQGNSA. This CDR3 spans 14 amino acids. The CDR3 spells CASSFDLAGTPLIF. The CDR3 bases are TGTGCCAGCAGCTTTGACCTAGCGGGAACCCCCCTGATCTTC.

This clonotype has ten or more counts. The chain carries TRBV7-6 and TRBJ2-1; no clear D gene. Between the trimmed V and J ends, which lost 1 base and 6 bases, there was a span of 10 bases. The germline CDR1 and CDR2 sequences are SGHVS and FNYEAQ. CDR3 length: 14 amino acids. The CDR3 coding sequence is TGTGCCAGCAGCTTAGATAATGTCCGCAATGAGCAGTTCTTC. It codes for CASSLDNVRNEQFF.

This clonotype was picked up a small number of times. The chain links TRBV15 to TRBJ2-7; no firm D call. The length of the CDR3 is 15 residues. Germline assignment: CDR1 LNHNV and CDR2 YYDKDF (reference sequence). Trimming removed 2 bases from V and 2 bases from J, with 13 bases in between. The CDR3 sequence is CATSRTTGLPYEQYF. Written as DNA, the CDR3 is TGTGCCACCAGCAGAACTACCGGGCTTCCCTACGAGCAGTACTTC.

This clonotype has more than one count but fewer than ten. The rearrangement links TRBV6-5 to TRBJ2-1, with a weak D call TRBD2 (6 bases). Trimming left V 6 bases short and J 3 bases short, with 9 bases between. CDR3 length: 13 residues. Germline loops: CDR1 MNHEY, CDR2 SVGAGI. CDR3: CASRGDFYNEQFF. The CDR3 DNA reads as TGTGCCAGCAGGGGGGACTTCTACAATGAGCAGTTCTTC.

A remark on this clonotype: One base away lies a much larger clone, so this may be a sequencing read error. The chain joins TRBV7-2 to TRBJ2-7; a weak D match, TRBD2 (5 bases). Germline lookup yields CDR1 SGHTA and CDR2 FQGNSA. V dropped 7 bases and J dropped 5 bases, with 21 bases sitting between them. The CDR3 contains 15 residues. DNA for the CDR3: TGTGCCAGCACGCGCTCTAGCAACCCTGCGGACGAGCAGTACTTC. This gives the protein CASTRSSNPADEQYF.

The chain carries TRBV9 and TRBJ2-3, with TRBD1 matching over 8 bases. This CDR3 has 15 amino acids. With V trimmed by 2 bases and J by 6 bases, 8 bases remained unmatched. CDR1 is SGDLS, CDR2 YYNGEE, per germline. The CDR3 spells CASSVDRGLSDTQYF. The DNA for the CDR3 is TGTGCCAGCAGCGTTGACAGGGGTCTTTCTGATACGCAGTATTTT.

The gene calls are TRBV7-4 and TRBJ2-7, with TRBD2 identical over 8 bases. The V gene end was trimmed by 0 bases and the J gene end by 7 bases; junction bases not matched to a gene: 11. The CDR3 is 16 residues long. CDR1 is SGHVT and CDR2 is SQSDAQ in the germline V gene. For the CDR3, the DNA is TGTGCCAGCAGCTTAGCGGGGGCGGGGGGTGCCTCTGAGCAGTACTTC. This sequence encodes CASSLAGAGGASEQYF.

This clonotype was seen a few times. The rearrangement joins TRBV7-8 to TRBJ1-1, with no clear D. CDR1 is SGHVS and CDR2 is FQNEAQ in the germline V gene. The CDR3 consists of 16 residues. Trimming shortened V by 5 bases and J by 2 bases, and 18 bases separated the two germline ends. The CDR3 loop reads CASSGYYSNYNTEAFF. In DNA, the CDR3 is TGTGCCAGCAGCGGATACTACTCGAATTATAACACTGAAGCTTTCTTT.

In nucleotides, the CDR3 is TGTGCCAGCAGCTTAGGCCGGACAGGGGGTGGAACTGAAGCTTTCTTT. Its translation is CASSLGRTGGGTEAFF. V usage is TRBV7-9 and J usage is TRBJ1-1; the match to TRBD1 covers 10 bases. This CDR3 has 16 amino acids. Germline V lookup: CDR1 SEHNR, CDR2 FQNEAQ (reference sequence). J gave up 5 bases and V 1 base, and 7 bases lay outside the gene matches.

The chain links TRBV5-1 to TRBJ2-1; D may be TRBD2 (6 bases). Deletions cut 0 bases from V and 6 bases from J, with 13 bases between. CDR1 is SGHRS and CDR2 is YFSETQ in the germline V gene. The CDR3 runs 15 residues. Written as DNA, the CDR3 is TGCGCCAGCAGCTTGGCCGTGGCGGGGCGCAATGAGCAGTTCTTC. Translating gives CASSLAVAGRNEQFF. Looking up the rest from reference TRBV5-1 and TRBJ2-1 gives the full variable domain: KAGVTQTPRYLIKTRGQQVTLSCSPISGHRSVSWYQQTPGQGLQFLFEYFSETQRNKGNFPGRFSGRQFSNSRSEMNVSTLELGDSALYLCASSLAVAGRNEQFFGPGTRLTVL.

This clonotype is a singleton in its sample. The genes are TRBV20-1 and TRBJ2-7; TRBD2 matches at 7 bases. Trimming at V came to 3 bases and at J to 5 bases, leaving 13 bases not matched to a gene. Germline V gene sequence: CDR1 DFQATT, CDR2 SNEGSKA (reference sequence). The length of the CDR3 is 15 residues. The CDR3 nucleotides are TGCAGTGCTAGCCCTAGGACTAGGGTCCCCGACGAGCAGTACTTC. Translation: CSASPRTRVPDEQYF.

This clonotype was counted ten times or more. V usage is TRBV7-2 and J usage is TRBJ2-4; D is unresolved. There are 14 residues in the CDR3. V was trimmed by 7 bases and J by 9 bases, leaving 19 bases between them. Germline V gene lookup returns CDR1 SGHTA and CDR2 FQGNSA. Here the CDR3 DNA reads TGTGCCAGCACCCTACGGGCGGCCCCGGGCATTCAGTACTTC. Translation gives CASTLRAAPGIQYF.

The chain carries TRBV7-8 and TRBJ1-1; weak D call: TRBD1 (6 bases). This CDR3 comprises 19 residues. V lost 7 bases, J lost 0 bases, and 27 bases lay in between. Germline V gene sequence: CDR1 SGHVS, CDR2 FQNEAQ. DNA of the CDR3: TGTGCCAGCATCCAGGGGCGCGCGGTGGTTGCCCGGATGAACACTGAAGCTTTCTTT. Translation: CASIQGRAVVARMNTEAFF.

This clonotype was seen a few times. The chain uses TRBV5-4 and TRBJ1-1; D gene ambiguous. Germline V gene sequence: CDR1 SGHNT, CDR2 YYREEE (reference sequence). V lost 0 bases to trimming and J lost 1 base, with 7 bases between them. The CDR3 extends over 14 amino acids. CDR3 in DNA: TGTGCCAGCAGCTTGGACCGGACGAACACTGAAGCTTTCTTT. As protein: CASSLDRTNTEAFF.